These T cell receptor beta chains were read from a single sample in a study of blood T cell repertoires in COVID-19. Here immunoSEQ multiplex PCR was the method, and the copy in TCRdb shows in-frame clones only, minus some. The repertoire includes some 50,000 clones, approximately 70% of them detected once, and 7.5% to 9% sits in the top ten. The specimen sequenced was peripheral blood. The receptor set was obtained from a woman in her 70s with acute or convalescent COVID-19. Both conserved end residues are part of each CDR3. Each record gives: CDR3 length, V gene, J gene, clone size, CDR3 protein. Rows give clone size only sometimes, using once, few, many, or a class for an expanded clone.

16	TRBV7-2	TRBJ2-7	NA	CASSLGSGQPSYEQYF
15	TRBV5-1	TRBJ2-3	NA	CASSAGLAGTDTQYF
13	TRBV2	TRBJ1-5	NA	CASSEEGNQPQHF
13	TRBV12-3/TRBV12-4	TRBJ1-6	NA	CASSPIGDSPLHF
14	TRBV7-9	TRBJ2-7	NA	CASSLSGSSYEQYF
15	TRBV6-5	TRBJ1-6	NA	CASRVNGEESSPLHF
16	TRBV3-1/TRBV3-2	TRBJ1-2	NA	CASSHQIRRGNYGYTF
15	TRBV6-5	TRBJ2-5	NA	CASRDFSGGAETQYF
15	TRBV10-3	TRBJ2-3	few	CAIDDSGASTDTQYF
15	TRBV5-5	TRBJ2-2	NA	CASQGQNQNTGELFF
14	TRBV18	TRBJ1-5	few	CASSPTGPNQPQHF
13	TRBV7-8	TRBJ2-3	NA	CASSLGVWSTQYF
14	TRBV7-2	TRBJ2-7	NA	CASSLAAVSYEQYF
14	TRBV7-9	TRBJ1-4	NA	CASSLYRMDEKLFF
17	TRBV5-8	TRBJ2-4	few	CASSIQGIRGAKNIQYF
16	TRBV7-8	TRBJ2-3	few	CASSPRAGGLVDTQYF
11	TRBV6-6	TRBJ2-7	NA	CASSELYEQYF
14	TRBV7-8	TRBJ1-1	NA	CASTALAADTEAFF
15	TRBV5-4	TRBJ2-3	NA	CASSLGREDTDTQYF
16	TRBV6-2/TRBV6-3	NA	NA	CASSGLAPSSYNEQFF
15	TRBV7-2	TRBJ2-5	NA	CASSLGAGGQETQYF
15	TRBV19	TRBJ1-6	NA	CASSIVADRESPLHF
15	TRBV18	TRBJ2-1	NA	CASSTTGGNYNEQFF
16	TRBV18	TRBJ2-1	few	CASSPGLAGFDNEQFF
15	TRBV30	TRBJ1-2	NA	CAWSLTKTGAYGYTF
15	TRBV6-2/TRBV6-3	TRBJ2-7	NA	CASSYSASGSYEQYF
14	TRBV9	TRBJ1-6	NA	CASNPGGGNSPLHF
13	TRBV10-3	TRBJ1-2	NA	CAISESANYGYTF
13	TRBV10-3	TRBJ1-5	once	CAVRGNSNQPQHF
14	TRBV7-3	TRBJ2-7	NA	CASSLGGGSDEQYF